One TCR beta chain is described in this entry. No antigen is known for it. The donors were members of the validation cohort, which comprised about 120 subjects and was separate from the first cohort of fewer than 700 subjects. Germline trimming cut 6 bases from V and 6 bases from J; bases unmatched to any gene: 7. Germline V gene data show CDR1 as MNHNS and CDR2 as SASEGT. CDR3 length equals 15 residues. Data came from immunoSEQ multiplex PCR; TCRdb stores just in-frame clones and leaves some out. The sample lists 100,000 to 150,000 clones, roughly 94% occurring once. The entry originates in a study of cytomegalovirus exposure and HLA in healthy donors. About the study: The approximately 670 first-cohort repertoires and the roughly 120 validation repertoires shared the same platform, a later analysis reported.

Study findings and constraints: As confirmed in vitro, three CMV-associated chains were specific for CMV antigens.

The rearrangement links TRBV6-1 to TRBJ2-1; 11 nucleotides agree with TRBD2. The clonotype was recovered from a woman aged 18-35 years in good health and CMV-seronegative. What was sequenced was PBMCs. The CDR3 reads CASSAGTSGFNEQFF. The CDR3 DNA is TGTGCCAGCAGCGCCGGGACTAGCGGTTTCAATGAGCAGTTCTTC.